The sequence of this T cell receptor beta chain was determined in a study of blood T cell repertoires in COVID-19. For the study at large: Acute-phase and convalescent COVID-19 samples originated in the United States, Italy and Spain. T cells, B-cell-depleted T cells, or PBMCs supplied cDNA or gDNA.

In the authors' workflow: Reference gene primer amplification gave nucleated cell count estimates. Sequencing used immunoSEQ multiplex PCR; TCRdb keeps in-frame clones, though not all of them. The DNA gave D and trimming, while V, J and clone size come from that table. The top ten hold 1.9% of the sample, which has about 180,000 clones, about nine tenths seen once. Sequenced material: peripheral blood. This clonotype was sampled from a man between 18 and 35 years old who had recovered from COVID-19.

The CDR3 DNA follows: TGTGCCAGCAGCTTACTGGAGACCCAGTACTTC. Translating gives CASSLLETQYF. The V call is TRBV5-5, the J call TRBJ2-5; D remains unclear. This CDR3 has 11 residues. V lost 2 bases and J lost 5, with 4 bases in between. Looked up from germline, CDR1 is SGHKS and CDR2 is YYEKEE (reference sequence).